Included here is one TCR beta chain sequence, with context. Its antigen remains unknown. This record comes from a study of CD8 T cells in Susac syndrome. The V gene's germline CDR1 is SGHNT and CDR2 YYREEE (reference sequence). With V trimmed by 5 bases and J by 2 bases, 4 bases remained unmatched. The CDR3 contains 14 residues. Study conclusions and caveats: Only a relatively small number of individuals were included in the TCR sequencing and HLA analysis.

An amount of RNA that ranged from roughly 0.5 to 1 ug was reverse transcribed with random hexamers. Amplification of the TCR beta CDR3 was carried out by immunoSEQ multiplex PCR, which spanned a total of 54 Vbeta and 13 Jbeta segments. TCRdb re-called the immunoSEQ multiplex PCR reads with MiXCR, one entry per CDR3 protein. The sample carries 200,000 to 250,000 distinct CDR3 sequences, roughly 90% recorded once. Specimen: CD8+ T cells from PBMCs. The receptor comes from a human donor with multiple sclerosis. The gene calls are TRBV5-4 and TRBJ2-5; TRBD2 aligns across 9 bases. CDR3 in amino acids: CASSSGGVQETQYF. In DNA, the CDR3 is TGTGCCAGCAGTAGCGGGGGCGTACAAGAGACCCAGTACTTC.